These 26 T cell receptor beta chains were sequenced from one sample in a study of glioma-infiltrating T cells after dendritic cell vaccination (dated by TCRdb to the mid-2010s). Interpreted using the paper, the time point label stands for: after dendritic cell vaccination, including at tumor progression/relapse. Library method: the immunoSEQ multiplex PCR assay. TCRdb retrieved this table from immuneACCESS and kept in-frame rearrangements only. Not all clones are present; in checked studies, unresolved V genes account for under half, and no reason is known for the remainder. Across this sample there are around 60,000 clones, with about 89% seen only once. 11% of the sample goes to the ten largest clones. Sequencing was performed on blood, taken after dendritic cell vaccination. All receptors derive from a human donor with glioblastoma.

The CDR3 DNA reads TGTGCCAGTAGCACTAGCGGGAGGGCCGTTGAGCAGTTCTTC. Its translation: CASSTSGRAVEQFF. The J gene is TRBJ2-1, the V gene TRBV19; 13 bases fit TRBD2. The germline CDR1 and CDR2 sequences are LNHDA and SQIVND (reference sequence). Losses at the gene ends were 6 bases for V and 9 bases for J; bases not matched to a gene: 5. The CDR3 has 14 residues.

This chain joins TRBV7-8 and TRBJ1-5; TRBD1 is a possible D gene (5 bases). Germline CDR1 reads SGHVS; CDR2 reads FQNEAQ. The CDR3 contains 17 residues. The V and J ends lost 0 bases and 3 bases respectively, with 15 bases between them. CDR3 bases: TGTGCCAGCAGCTTAGCTGGGGCCCAGGGCCTCAATCAGCCCCAGCATTTT. Residues: CASSLAGAQGLNQPQHF.

The chain employs TRBV29-1 and TRBJ2-7; possibly TRBD2 for D (6 bases). This CDR3 contains 12 residues. The germline V and J ends were trimmed by 5 bases and 12 bases, with 20 bases remaining between them. Germline CDR1 and CDR2: SQVTM and ANQGSEA. This chain's CDR3 is CSVRSSAEGVYF. The CDR3 bases are TGCAGCGTTCGGTCTAGCGCTGAAGGTGTGTACTTC.

This clone was observed a few times. The gene calls are TRBV18 and TRBJ2-3, with D perhaps TRBD2 (5 bases). The CDR3 loop spans 16 amino acids. Between the trimmed V and J ends, which lost 2 bases and 0 bases, there was a span of 12 bases. Germline V gene sequence: CDR1 KGHSH, CDR2 LQKENI. The chain's CDR3 is CASSPDTGYSTDTQYF. CDR3 nucleotide sequence: TGTGCCAGCTCACCAGATACGGGGTATAGCACAGATACGCAGTATTTT.

The chain joins TRBV20-1 to TRBJ2-5, with 7 positions matching TRBD2. The CDR3 totals 11 residues. V was pared by 5 bases and J by 4 bases, with 1 base of the junction left unmatched. Germline CDR1 is DFQATT and CDR2 is SNEGSKA (reference sequence). Here the CDR3 DNA reads TGCAGTGCTGGGAGGGGAGAGACCCAGTACTTC. Residues: CSAGRGETQYF.

The chain combines TRBV19 with TRBJ2-5, with 9 positions matching TRBD1. The J segment lost 5 bases and the V segment lost 4 bases, leaving 8 bases of the junction unmatched. The CDR3 spans 15 residues. CDR1 and CDR2 (germline): LNHDA, SQIVND (reference sequence). The CDR3 DNA reads TGTGCCAGTAGTAAGGCAACAGGGGGCTCGGAGACCCAGTACTTC. It translates to CASSKATGGSETQYF.

This chain uses TRBV28 with TRBJ1-2; D possibly corresponds to TRBD1 (6 bases). CDR3 length equals 15 residues. The germline CDR1 and CDR2 sequences are MDHEN and SYDVKM. Trimming removed 2 bases at V and 3 bases at J, with 13 bases between. The CDR3 protein is CASSLGIGGDYGYTF. In nucleotides, the CDR3 is TGTGCCAGCAGTTTAGGGATAGGGGGGGACTATGGCTACACCTTC.

This chain joins TRBV5-1 and TRBJ1-4; D remains unclear. Germline CDR1 and CDR2: SGHRS and YFSETQ. The germline V and J ends were trimmed by 4 bases and 0 bases, with 10 bases remaining between them. The CDR3 is 15 residues long. The CDR3 here is CASSLNQATNEKLFF. The DNA of the CDR3 is TGCGCCAGCAGCCTTAACCAGGCAACTAATGAAAAACTGTTTTTT. The full variable domain, its missing parts supplied by reference TRBV5-1 and TRBJ1-4, is KAGVTQTPRYLIKTRGQQVTLSCSPISGHRSVSWYQQTPGQGLQFLFEYFSETQRNKGNFPGRFSGRQFSNSRSEMNVSTLELGDSALYLCASSLNQATNEKLFFGSGTQLSVL.

V usage is TRBV19 and J usage is TRBJ2-3; 8 bases map to TRBD2. The length of the CDR3 is 15 residues. V gave up 1 base and J gave up 3 bases; unmatched junction bases: 3. Per germline, CDR1 LNHDA and CDR2 SQIVND (reference sequence). The CDR3 bases are TGTGCCAGTAGTATAGGTGGCGGGGGGACAGATACGCAGTATTTT. Translating gives CASSIGGGGTDTQYF.

The chain couples TRBV1 to TRBJ2-3; the DNA was not used to check the table's D call, TRBD2. TRBV1 is labeled a pseudogene. This CDR3 has 16 residues. The CDR3 region has the DNA TGCACCAGCAGCCAAGCCTTTCCGAGGGATGCAGATACGCAGTATTTT. Translation gives CTSSQAFPRDADTQYF.

This sequence joins TRBV20-1 and TRBJ2-7; perhaps TRBD2 as D (5 bases). The CDR3 has 11 residues. Germline V lookup: CDR1 DFQATT, CDR2 SNEGSKA (reference sequence). V shed 6 bases and J shed 6 bases, with 12 bases lying between them. DNA of the CDR3: TGCAGTGCCCGACTACTTCGCGAGCAGTACTTC. Protein sequence: CSARLLREQYF.

The J gene is TRBJ2-1, the V gene TRBV27, with 8 bases lining up with TRBD2. The junction had 6 bases not matched to a gene; V was cut back by 3 bases and J by 2 bases. There are 16 residues in the CDR3. Germline CDR1 is MNHEY and CDR2 is SMNVEV (reference sequence). The DNA for the CDR3 is TGTGCCAGCAGTTTCCTACTAGCGGTACCCTACAATGAGCAGTTCTTC. It translates to CASSFLLAVPYNEQFF.

The chain recombines TRBV7-2 with TRBJ1-1, with 9 nucleotides matching TRBD1. The CDR3 contains 17 residues. Trimming removed 5 bases from V and 0 bases from J; junction bases left unmatched: 10. The germline gives CDR1 SGHTA, CDR2 FQGNSA. In DNA, the CDR3 is TGTGCCAGCAGCCCCGGGACAGGGCTCAGTATGAACACTGAAGCTTTCTTT. Its protein is CASSPGTGLSMNTEAFF.

The chain is built from TRBV7-2 and TRBJ2-7; 13 bases line up with TRBD2. With 8 bases clipped from V and 2 bases from J, the junction kept 18 bases outside the gene matches. Per germline, CDR1 SGHTA and CDR2 FQGNSA. The CDR3 has 19 residues. The CDR3 sequence is CASAQEKGLAGVGAYEQYF. The DNA of the CDR3 is TGTGCCAGCGCCCAAGAAAAAGGACTAGCGGGAGTAGGCGCCTACGAGCAGTACTTC.

This chain links TRBV25-1 with TRBJ1-1; no reliable D call. Germline V gives CDR1 MGHDK, CDR2 SYGVNS. The CDR3 totals 13 residues. Deletions cut 5 bases from V and 0 bases from J, with 7 bases between. CDR3 nucleotides: TGTGCCAGCAGTAAACAGCTGAACACTGAAGCTTTCTTT. The encoded protein is CASSKQLNTEAFF. Using reference TRBV25-1 and TRBJ1-1 for the parts outside the CDR3, the full variable domain is EADIYQTPRYLVIGTGKKITLECSQTMGHDKMYWYQQDPGMELHLIHYSYGVNSTEKGDLSSESTVSRIRTEHFPLTLESARPSHTSQYLCASSKQLNTEAFFGQGTRLTVV.

The rearrangement links TRBV2 to TRBJ1-1; 8 nucleotides align to TRBD1. This CDR3 has 15 residues. After removal of 0 bases from V and 3 bases from J, the junction contained 3 bases not matched to a gene. CDR1 SNHLY and CDR2 FYNNEI come from the germline V gene. The CDR3 is CASSEAGRGHTEAFF. CDR3 nucleotide sequence: TGTGCCAGCAGTGAAGCGGGCAGGGGGCACACTGAAGCTTTCTTT.

The V and J genes are TRBV2 and TRBJ1-2; weak D call: TRBD1 (6 bases). The CDR3 length is 12 residues. Per germline, CDR1 SNHLY and CDR2 FYNNEI. V lost 5 bases to trimming and J lost 8 bases, with 12 bases between them. CDR3 in amino acids: CASSHRAGGYTF. CDR3 coding DNA: TGTGCCAGCAGTCACAGGGCTGGGGGCTACACCTTC.

The rearrangement uses TRBV11-1 and TRBJ1-4, with 9 bases fitting TRBD1. This CDR3 is built from 16 residues. Germline V gene data show CDR1 as SGHAT and CDR2 as FQDESV (reference sequence). Trimming cost V 5 bases and J 4 bases; bases outside gene matches: 8. The CDR3: CASSLVRQGGNEKLFF. CDR3 sequence (DNA): TGTGCCAGCAGCCTCGTGCGACAGGGGGGTAATGAAAAACTGTTTTTT.

This clone has only one observation. The chain recombines TRBV6-5 with TRBJ2-1, with TRBD2 matching over 10 bases. The length of the CDR3 is 16 residues. Germline CDR1 and CDR2: MNHEY and SVGAGI. The V gene end was trimmed by 0 bases and the J gene end by 6 bases; junction bases not matched to a gene: 5. CDR3 sequence reads: CASSYSGLARTNEQFF. In nucleotides, the CDR3 is TGTGCCAGCAGTTACTCGGGACTAGCGAGAACCAATGAGCAGTTCTTC.

V usage is TRBV9 and J usage is TRBJ2-5; 12 positions match TRBD1. Trimming at V came to 6 bases and at J to 5 bases, leaving 5 bases not matched to a gene. Germline assignment: CDR1 SGDLS and CDR2 YYNGEE. The CDR3 has 14 amino acids. The CDR3 loop is CASNRDRGQETQYF. DNA of the CDR3: TGTGCCAGCAACCGGGACAGGGGGCAGGAGACCCAGTACTTC. Filled out from reference TRBV9 and TRBJ2-5, the complete variable domain reads DSGVTQTPKHLITATGQRVTLRCSPRSGDLSVYWYQQSLDQGLQFLIQYYNGEERAKGNILERFSAQQFPDLHSELNLSSLELGDSALYFCASNRDRGQETQYFGPGTRLLVL.

The rearrangement uses TRBV29-1 and TRBJ2-5; 11 nucleotides align to TRBD2. The CDR3 loop spans 14 amino acids. V trimming: 5 bases; J trimming: 1 base; junction bases outside the gene matches: 3. Germline V gene data show CDR1 as SQVTM and CDR2 as ANQGSEA. CDR3 in DNA: TGCAGCGTTTTGGGACTAGCGGCCCAAGAGACCCAGTACTTC. Its protein product is CSVLGLAAQETQYF.

The sample holds a few counts of this clone. This sequence joins TRBV5-1 and TRBJ1-2, with D unclear. The length of the CDR3 is 14 residues. The V and J ends lost 0 bases and 8 bases respectively, with 14 bases between them. Per germline, CDR1 SGHRS and CDR2 YFSETQ. The CDR3 region is CASSLESAGWGYTF. DNA for the CDR3: TGCGCCAGCAGCTTGGAGAGTGCGGGTTGGGGCTACACCTTC.

The V and J genes are TRBV5-6 and TRBJ1-4, with D possibly being TRBD1 (6 bases). The CDR3 consists of 15 residues. Trimming removed 2 bases from V and 7 bases from J, with 15 bases in between. Per the germline V gene, CDR1 is SGHDT and CDR2 is YYEEEE. The CDR3 DNA reads as TGTGCCAGCAGCTTAATTGACGCAGGGGTTGAAAAACTGTTTTTT. It is translated as CASSLIDAGVEKLFF.

In this sample, this clone turned up once. The gene calls are TRBV18 and TRBJ1-3, with a possible D match to TRBD1 (5 bases). CDR3 length: 16 amino acids. Trimming took off 6 bases at V and 3 bases at J, with 18 bases between the two ends. Germline loops: CDR1 KGHSH, CDR2 LQKENI. CDR3 in amino acids: CASSSLTQGGGNTIYF. As DNA, the CDR3 is TGTGCCAGCTCTTCCCTGACGCAGGGTGGTGGAAACACCATATATTTT. Using reference TRBV18 and TRBJ1-3 for the parts outside the CDR3, the full variable domain is NAGVMQNPRHLVRRRGQEARLRCSPMKGHSHVYWYRQLPEEGLKFMVYLQKENIIDESGMPKERFSAEFPKEGPSILRIQQVVRGDSAAYFCASSSLTQGGGNTIYFGEGSWLTVV.

This clone was picked up one time. The chain joins TRBV5-6 to TRBJ2-7, with 10 bases aligning to TRBD2. The V and J ends lost 0 bases and 3 bases, in that order; junction bases with no gene match: 3. Germline values: CDR1 SGHDT, CDR2 YYEEEE. This CDR3 region has 15 residues. DNA of the CDR3: TGTGCCAGCAGCTTGGGTAGCGGGGGGCTCTACGAGCAGTACTTC. As protein: CASSLGSGGLYEQYF.

CDR3 in DNA: TGCGCCACCCCATGGAAGAAGCGGGAGGACCCCTACAATGAGCAGTTCTTC. The encoded protein is CATPWKKREDPYNEQFF. The gene calls are TRBV5-1 and TRBJ2-1, with 9 nucleotides matching TRBD2. Germline trimming cut 9 bases from V and 2 bases from J; bases unmatched to any gene: 15. This CDR3 region has 17 residues. Germline CDR1 is SGHRS and CDR2 is YFSETQ.